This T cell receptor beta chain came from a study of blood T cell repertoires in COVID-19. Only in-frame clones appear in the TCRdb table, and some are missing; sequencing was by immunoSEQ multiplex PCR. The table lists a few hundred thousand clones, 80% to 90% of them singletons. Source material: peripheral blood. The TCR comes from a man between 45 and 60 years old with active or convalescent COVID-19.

DNA for the CDR3: TGCGCCAGCGGCCGTGAGGACACTGAAGCTTTCTTT. Amino acids: CASGREDTEAFF. V gene TRBV5-1 combines with J gene TRBJ1-1, with D hard to call. Germline V CDR1 and CDR2: SGHRS, YFSETQ. The CDR3 covers 12 residues. Trimming removed 7 bases from V and 3 bases from J, with 10 bases in between.